The clone carrying this T cell receptor beta chain was detected a few times. The data stem from a study of Tregs in tolerant kidney transplant recipients. The CDR3 runs to 12 residues. Germline CDR1 is ENHRY and CDR2 is SYGVKD. Deletions cut 1 base from V and 8 bases from J, with 8 bases between. Assay: immunoSEQ multiplex PCR; the TCRdb copy retains only in-frame clones and omits some. The sample consists of about 240,000 clones, roughly 80% of them appearing once. The J gene is TRBJ1-2, the V gene TRBV10-3; D is possibly TRBD1 (5 bases). The source of this sequence is a human donor in good health. Sequenced: CD4+ T cells from blood. CDR3 amino acids: CAISELGGGYTF. In DNA, the CDR3 is TGTGCCATCAGTGAGTTGGGGGGAGGCTACACCTTC.